These 9 T cell receptor beta chains came from one sample sequenced in a study of blood T cell repertoires in COVID-19 (dated by TCRdb to 2018 to 2020). Library preparation was by the immunoSEQ multiplex PCR assay. TCRdb holds this immuneACCESS table with in-frame rearrangements only. Some clones are missing; in checked studies, unresolved V genes explain under half, and the rest has no known cause. The sample records some 340,000 clones, 85% to 95% of which are singletons. The top ten clonotypes cover roughly 3.9% of the sample. Sequencing was done on a sample of PBMCs or T cells enriched from blood (not recorded which). The receptors stem from a woman aged 25 to 39 who had been exposed to COVID-19.

This rearrangement joins TRBV2 to TRBJ1-5; a possible D gene is TRBD1 (5 bases). The CDR3 is 15 amino acids. Trimming pared 7 bases from V and 0 bases from J, leaving 13 bases between. Germline values: CDR1 SNHLY, CDR2 FYNNEI. Here the CDR3 reads CASTGVTASNQPQHF. The CDR3 DNA reads as TGTGCCAGCACTGGGGTGACAGCTAGCAATCAGCCCCAGCATTTT.

The chain has TRBV30 and TRBJ2-3; TRBD2 matches at 9 bases. Germline V gene lookup returns CDR1 GTSNPN and CDR2 SVGIG (reference sequence). This CDR3 region has 14 residues. V lost 8 bases and J lost 5; bases outside the gene matches: 11. The CDR3 DNA is TGTGCCAAATCAGCGGGGGGAATGCAAGATACGCAGTATTTT. The encoded protein is CAKSAGGMQDTQYF.

The V call is TRBV9, the J call TRBJ1-2; D may be TRBD1 (6 bases). The CDR3 is 16 amino acids. Trimming took 0 bases from V and 0 from J, leaving 12 bases between them. CDR1 SGDLS and CDR2 YYNGEE come from the germline V gene. DNA of the CDR3: TGTGCCAGCAGCGTAGGGCCAGGGACAACTAACTATGGCTACACCTTC. It codes for CASSVGPGTTNYGYTF.

The chain links TRBV4-2 to TRBJ1-1; TRBD1 matches 11 bases. The germline gives CDR1 LGHNA, CDR2 YNFKEQ. The CDR3 is 15 residues long. The J segment lost 4 bases and the V segment lost 2 bases, leaving 3 bases of the junction unmatched. Here the CDR3 DNA reads TGTGCCAGCAGCCAATTAGGGACAGGGGGCACTGAAGCTTTCTTT. Its translation is CASSQLGTGGTEAFF.

The chain uses TRBV7-9 and TRBJ1-5; no clear D. The length of the CDR3 is 14 residues. V was pared by 3 bases and J by 1 base, with 7 bases between. The germline V gene encodes CDR1 SEHNR and CDR2 FQNEAQ (reference sequence). The CDR3 coding sequence is TGTGCCAGCAGCTTTGACACCAGCAATCAGCCCCAGCATTTT. Its translation: CASSFDTSNQPQHF.

The CDR3 region has the DNA TGTGCCAGCAGCGAGAGGGGAGGACAAAGCTATGGCTACACCTTC. This codes for CASSERGGQSYGYTF. V usage is TRBV9 and J usage is TRBJ1-2; D perhaps matches TRBD1 (5 bases). V was trimmed by 3 bases and J by 4 bases, leaving 16 bases between them. Germline V CDR1 and CDR2: SGDLS, YYNGEE. The CDR3 runs 15 residues.

J is TRBJ2-3 and V is TRBV10-3; TRBD1 matches 7 bases. After removal of 0 bases from V and 2 bases from J, the junction contained 8 bases not matched to a gene. Germline V CDR1 and CDR2: ENHRY, SYGVKD. CDR3 length equals 17 residues. The CDR3 region is CAISESIAQGYTDTQYF. CDR3 sequence (DNA): TGTGCCATCAGTGAGTCGATTGCACAGGGGTACACAGATACGCAGTATTTT.

As concerns this clone: The sample carries other DNA sequences with the same CDR3. The chain combines TRBV11-3 with TRBJ2-7; 7 bases fit TRBD1. This CDR3 has 14 residues. V gave up 1 base and J gave up 2 bases; unmatched junction bases: 2. Germline loops: CDR1 SGHNT, CDR2 YENEEA. The CDR3 DNA sequence: TGTGCCAGCAGCTTAGGTCAGGGGGCCTACGAGCAGTACTTC. Its translation: CASSLGQGAYEQYF.

The rearrangement joins TRBV6-1 to TRBJ1-2; a weak D match, TRBD1 (6 bases). Germline CDR1 is MNHNS and CDR2 is SASEGT. The CDR3 covers 15 residues. The ends were cut back, 1 base at V and 4 bases at J, with 13 bases in the middle. In nucleotides, the CDR3 is TGTGCCAGCAGTGAAGTTATGGGGGCCACCTATGGCTACACCTTC. Protein sequence: CASSEVMGATYGYTF.